The T cell receptor beta chain described here comes from a study of T cells in Graves' hyperthyroidism and ophthalmopathy. Trimming removed 3 bases from V and 5 bases from J; junction bases left unmatched: 6. Germline V CDR1 and CDR2: SQVTM, ANQGSEA. The CDR3 is 14 amino acids. The source material, RNA transcripts, was used to amplify TCR beta CDR3 regions. During a first-round RT-PCR of the TCR CDR3, the HTBI primer set was used. Using its own MiXCR run on the multiplex PCR reads, TCRdb lists one record per CDR3 protein. Of a few hundred thousand distinct CDR3 sequences in the sample, roughly 13% were seen once.

This chain uses TRBV29-1 with TRBJ2-2; 7 bases line up with TRBD1. Sequenced sample: blood. The clonotype comes from a woman between 18 and 29 years old with Graves' hyperthyroidism. CDR3 nucleotide sequence: TGCAGCGTTGATGGTAGGGGGCGTACCGGGGAGCTGTTTTTT. It encodes CSVDGRGRTGELFF.